The TCR beta chain described here comes from a study of T cell changes during pregnancy in multiple sclerosis. Measured with immunoSEQ multiplex PCR; TCRdb has only the in-frame clones, and not every one. The sample has about 77,000 clones; around 89% are singletons. The V end lost 0 bases, the J end lost 8 bases, and 8 bases lay between the germline ends. Germline-derived CDR1 and CDR2 are SGHDT and YYEEEE. CDR3 length: 13 residues. The sample consisted of peripheral blood, taken before pregnancy. This rearrangement joins TRBV5-6 to TRBJ1-4; D might be TRBD1 (5 bases). The TCR comes from a female donor with multiple sclerosis, enrolled in a pregnancy study. CDR3 in DNA: TGTGCCAGCAGCTTGGGACAGCTGGAAAAACTGTTTTTT. It specifies CASSLGQLEKLFF.